The 6 T cell receptor beta chains below were found in one sample sequenced in a study of neurological immune-mediated disorders. One entry per CDR3 protein results from TCRdb running MiXCR on the 5' RACE reads. This table holds 50,000 to 75,000 distinct CDR3 sequences, more than 3.5% found once. The material sequenced was PBMCs. The receptor source for this set is a man aged 50 to 60 with multiple sclerosis.

About this clonotype itself: No conserved phenylalanine or tryptophan is present at the end of the CDR3, so a read error is the likely explanation. The chain carries TRBV6-5 and TRBJ2-4; 8 bases align to TRBD2. Germline assignment: CDR1 MNHEY and CDR2 SVGAGI. The CDR3 runs to 17 residues. V shed 5 bases and J 1 base; nucleotides not matched to a gene: 10. CDR3 nucleotide sequence: TGTGCCAGCAGTAGACTGCCGGGACTAGTGGCCAAAAACATTCAGTACAAC. Protein product: CASSRLPGLVAKNIQYN.

This clonotype was observed many times. The chain joins TRBV20-1 to TRBJ2-1; D call uncertain. Per the germline V gene, CDR1 is DFQATT and CDR2 is SNEGSKA (reference sequence). The CDR3 is 13 amino acids. Trimming stripped 7 bases from V and 0 bases from J, with 10 bases between. CDR3 sequence (DNA): TGCAGTGTAGATAGGCTCTCCTACAATGAGCAGTTCTTC. It yields the protein CSVDRLSYNEQFF.

Concerning this clonotype itself: Being one base from a much bigger clone, this may be a read error. As the CDR3 is not closed by the conserved phenylalanine or tryptophan, this likely results from a read error. The chain couples TRBV20-1 to TRBJ2-7; D unresolved. Germline V gives CDR1 DFQATT, CDR2 SNEGSKA (reference sequence). The length of the CDR3 is 14 residues. V gave up 5 bases and J gave up 0 bases, with 14 bases separating them. The CDR3: CSAGRGASSYEQYI. In DNA form, the CDR3 reads TGCAGTGCTGGCCGCGGCGCTAGCTCCTACGAGCAGTACATC.

This clonotype was seen at least ten times. V and J are TRBV4-1 and TRBJ1-5, with 7 bases matching TRBD1. CDR3 length: 15 residues. The J segment lost 0 bases and the V segment lost 8 bases, leaving 7 bases of the junction unmatched. Germline V gene lookup returns CDR1 MGHRA and CDR2 YSYEKL. This CDR3 is CASARQGYSNQPQHF. The CDR3 DNA is TGCGCCAGCGCCCGACAGGGATATAGCAATCAGCCCCAGCATTTT.

This clonotype has just a few counts. The chain combines TRBV15 with TRBJ2-7, with D possibly TRBD1 on 5 matching bases. Looked up from germline, CDR1 is LNHNV and CDR2 is YYDKDF (reference sequence). V lost 0 bases and J 1 base, leaving 7 bases between the germline ends. The length of the CDR3 is 14 residues. The CDR3 loop reads CATSRDAGSYEQYF. The CDR3 bases are TGTGCCACCAGCAGAGATGCAGGGTCCTACGAGCAGTACTTC.

This clonotype was counted ten times or more. The genes are TRBV12-3 or TRBV12-4 and TRBJ1-2; D gene ambiguous. This CDR3 contains 13 residues. The ends were cut back, 6 bases at V and 8 bases at J, with 16 bases in the middle. This chain's CDR3 is CASRIGRSEGYTF. Written as DNA, the CDR3 is TGTGCCAGCAGGATAGGCCGTTCAGAAGGCTACACCTTC.